The sample holds many counts of the clone carrying this T cell receptor (beta chain). Its specificity is not known. This record comes from a study of early T cells in non-severe SARS-CoV-2 infection. Study-wide context: With bulk RNA from unsorted whole blood as input, sequencing yielded unpaired chains. Study outcomes and limitations: Anti-spike CD8 specificities were favored by VDJdb matching, whose results missed private and CD4 specificities.

Individual cDNA molecules were tagged with unique molecular identifiers. Via MiXCR, TCRdb re-called the 5' RACE reads, giving one row per CDR3 protein. The table has roughly 41,000 distinct CDR3 sequences, 5.8% seen once. The TCR was taken from an adult who was a healthcare worker with PCR-confirmed SARS-CoV-2 infection or an uninfected control (not recorded which). The sequenced material came from whole blood.

The CDR3 DNA sequence: TGTGCCAGCAGTGCCGGGACTAGCGGGTGGGGGGAGCAGTACTTC. Its translation: CASSAGTSGWGEQYF. The rearrangement uses TRBV12-3 or TRBV12-4 and TRBJ2-7; 12 positions agree with TRBD2. Germline trimming cut 5 bases from V and 7 bases from J; bases unmatched to any gene: 9. CDR3 size: 15 residues.